The 31 T cell receptor beta chains listed next were all sequenced from one sample in a study of T cell changes during pregnancy in multiple sclerosis. Generated by immunoSEQ multiplex PCR, the TCRdb table keeps only in-frame clones and is missing some. Seen here are over 60,000 clones, 89% observed once, and the top ten hold around 2.5%. This specimen was peripheral blood, taken in the first trimester of pregnancy. The receptors derive from a female donor with multiple sclerosis, enrolled in a pregnancy study.

The CDR3 region is CASSELAGGYNEQFF. CDR3 in DNA: TGTGCCAGCAGTGAACTAGCGGGGGGGTACAATGAGCAGTTCTTC. The genes are TRBV6-1 and TRBJ2-1; 12 bases match TRBD2. CDR1 is MNHNS and CDR2 is SASEGT in the germline V gene. Germline trimming cut 2 bases from V and 4 bases from J; bases unmatched to any gene: 0. The CDR3 sequence is 15 residues long.

This clone was picked up one time. The gene calls are TRBV7-9 and TRBJ2-2; TRBD1 is a possible D gene (6 bases). V lost 1 base, J lost 5 bases, and 14 bases lay in between. The germline gives CDR1 SEHNR, CDR2 FQNEAQ (reference sequence). The CDR3 loop spans 16 amino acids. This CDR3 is CASSLGGPGATGELFF. The DNA of the CDR3 is TGTGCCAGCAGCTTAGGAGGCCCAGGGGCTACCGGGGAGCTGTTTTTT. Full variable domain (remainder filled in from reference TRBV7-9 and TRBJ2-2): DTGVSQNPRHKITKRGQNVTFRCDPISEHNRLYWYRQTLGQGPEFLTYFQNEAQLEKSRLLSDRFSAERPKGSFSTLEIQRTEQGDSAMYLCASSLGGPGATGELFFGEGSRLTVL.

The chain couples TRBV4-2 to TRBJ2-2; TRBD1 agrees at 9 bases. Germline CDR1 LGHNA, CDR2 YNFKEQ. The V and J ends lost 0 bases and 6 bases, in that order; junction bases with no gene match: 5. The CDR3 totals 16 residues. DNA for the CDR3: TGTGCCAGCAGCCAAGATGTACAGGGGGCCCCCGGGGAGCTGTTTTTT. Translated: CASSQDVQGAPGELFF.

V and J are TRBV27 and TRBJ2-7; 7 bases line up with TRBD2. This CDR3 spans 13 amino acids. Unmatched junction bases numbered 8, after V lost 6 bases and J lost 6 bases. CDR1 MNHEY and CDR2 SMNVEV come from the germline V gene (reference sequence). The CDR3 DNA reads TGTGCCAGCAGCCCCAGCGGGACTCTCGAGCAGTACTTC. Amino acids: CASSPSGTLEQYF.

The chain combines TRBV4-2 with TRBJ1-2; 8 positions agree with TRBD1. Germline V gene data show CDR1 as LGHNA and CDR2 as YNFKEQ. The length of the CDR3 is 16 residues. The V gene end was trimmed by 3 bases and the J gene end by 8 bases; junction bases not matched to a gene: 14. Written as DNA, the CDR3 is TGTGCCAGCAGCCAGGGGACGGGACAGGCCGCCGCGGGCTACACCTTC. Its translation is CASSQGTGQAAAGYTF.

This chain joins TRBV27 and TRBJ1-5, with D perhaps matching TRBD1 (6 bases). The germline V gene has CDR1 MNHEY and CDR2 SMNVEV (reference sequence). Trimming stripped 6 bases from V and 0 bases from J, with 15 bases between. The CDR3 spans 16 residues. CDR3 nucleotide sequence: TGTGCCAGCAGACAATTACAGGGTTTTAGCAATCAGCCCCAGCATTTT. Protein sequence: CASRQLQGFSNQPQHF.

This chain uses TRBV19 with TRBJ1-3; D is possibly TRBD1 (5 bases). The CDR3 runs 18 residues. Germline CDR1 is LNHDA and CDR2 is SQIVND (reference sequence). Between the trimmed V and J ends, which lost 7 bases and 0 bases, there was a span of 22 bases. The CDR3 bases are TGTGCCAGTACCCCCCGGGGGGTCTCGGTGCGCTCTGGAAACACCATATATTTT. Protein: CASTPRGVSVRSGNTIYF.

The gene calls are TRBV5-1 and TRBJ2-5; D remains unclear. Germline CDR1 is SGHRS and CDR2 is YFSETQ. This CDR3 comprises 13 residues. Trimming shortened V by 7 bases and J by 2 bases, and 12 bases separated the two germline ends. The CDR3 bases are TGCGCCAGCCGAGAAAACGAACAAGAGACCCAGTACTTC. Its protein product is CASRENEQETQYF.

This sequence joins TRBV4-1 and TRBJ2-2; D ambiguous. The germline V and J ends were trimmed by 2 bases and 7 bases, with 5 bases remaining between them. This CDR3 has 12 amino acids. Per germline, CDR1 MGHRA and CDR2 YSYEKL. The CDR3 reads CASSQLNGELFF. The CDR3 DNA sequence: TGCGCCAGCAGCCAATTAAACGGGGAGCTGTTTTTT.

Remarks on this clone: One end of the junction does not line up with germline, which may come from a read error. The V and J genes are TRBV19 and TRBJ2-5; 14 positions agree with TRBD2. Germline V gene lookup returns CDR1 LNHDA and CDR2 SQIVND (reference sequence). The CDR3 sequence is 15 residues long. CDR3 DNA: TGTGCCGGTAGCGGGACTAGCGGGAGTTATGAGACCCAGTACTTC. Protein product: CAGSGTSGSYETQYF.

This chain connects TRBV27 to TRBJ2-7; 8 bases agree with TRBD1. Germline CDR1 and CDR2: MNHEY and SMNVEV (reference sequence). The CDR3 runs to 16 residues. Losses at the gene ends were 8 bases for V and 4 bases for J; bases not matched to a gene: 16. As DNA, the CDR3 is TGTGCCAGCTCTCCTCACCCGGGACAGGCTAAGTACGAGCAGTACTTC. Its translation is CASSPHPGQAKYEQYF.

The chain carries TRBV6-6 and TRBJ1-1, with D perhaps TRBD1 (5 bases). V lost 6 bases and J 4 bases, leaving 15 bases between the germline ends. Germline V lookup: CDR1 MNHNY, CDR2 SVGAGI (reference sequence). This CDR3 has 14 residues. CDR3 sequence (DNA): TGTGCCAGCAGGCAATCGGGGGGAGGCACTGAAGCTTTCTTT. The encoded protein is CASRQSGGGTEAFF.

In its sample, this clone was seen once. The chain is built from TRBV11-2 and TRBJ1-1; D not certain. Germline CDR1 and CDR2: SGHAT and FQNNGV. The CDR3 spans 14 residues. V gave up 3 bases and J gave up 4 bases, with 12 bases separating them. Here the CDR3 DNA reads TGTGCCAGCAGCTTCGGGGATCGGGGCACTGAAGCTTTCTTT. Protein: CASSFGDRGTEAFF.

This clone was counted a single time. V is TRBV9 and J is TRBJ2-1; TRBD2 might be the D (6 bases). This CDR3 comprises 14 residues. Germline lookup yields CDR1 SGDLS and CDR2 YYNGEE. V was clipped by 0 bases and J by 5 bases, with 9 bases between them. The CDR3 region has the DNA TGTGCCAGCAGCGTAGGCGGGGCTAACAATGAGCAGTTCTTC. It codes for CASSVGGANNEQFF.

This clone was counted a single time. The chain has TRBV18 and TRBJ2-3; D gene ambiguous. The CDR3 runs to 18 residues. In germline, CDR1 is KGHSH, CDR2 LQKENI. V was shortened by 3 bases and J by 3 bases, with 22 bases between the two germline ends. CDR3 DNA sequence: TGTGCCAGCTCACCGCTAGTGCTCGGTATGTACGTGACAGATACGCAGTATTTT. Its protein is CASSPLVLGMYVTDTQYF.

J is TRBJ2-1 and V is TRBV19; 12 bases are a match to TRBD2. The CDR3 is made up of 17 amino acids. Germline V gives CDR1 LNHDA, CDR2 SQIVND (reference sequence). Unmatched junction bases numbered 4, after V lost 3 bases and J lost 1 base. The CDR3: CASSIWTSGKSYNEQFF. CDR3 nucleotides: TGTGCCAGTAGTATCTGGACTAGCGGGAAGTCCTACAATGAGCAGTTCTTC.

The genes are TRBV7-2 and TRBJ2-7; perhaps TRBD1 as D (6 bases). Per germline, CDR1 SGHTA and CDR2 FQGNSA. This CDR3 region has 18 residues. The V end lost 10 bases, the J end lost 5 bases, and 33 bases lay between the germline ends. The CDR3 loop reads CATANDPPGFSGANEQYF. For the CDR3, the DNA is TGTGCCACCGCTAACGATCCCCCTGGTTTTTCAGGGGCTAACGAGCAGTACTTC.

The rearrangement joins TRBV30 to TRBJ2-2; D uncertain. This CDR3 region has 15 residues. V dropped 0 bases and J dropped 1 base, with 9 bases sitting between them. CDR1 and CDR2 from the germline V gene are GTSNPN and SVGIG (reference sequence). CDR3 loop: CAWSVGLMNTGELFF. The DNA of the CDR3 is TGTGCCTGGAGTGTCGGTCTTATGAACACCGGGGAGCTGTTTTTT.

The chain employs TRBV7-2 and TRBJ1-2; 11 positions match TRBD1. The CDR3 runs to 14 residues. Germline CDR1 reads SGHTA; CDR2 reads FQGNSA. The junction had 5 bases not matched to a gene; V was cut back by 7 bases and J by 4 bases. The CDR3 loop reads CASTRTGGVYGYTF. The CDR3 coding sequence is TGTGCCAGCACCCGGACAGGGGGCGTCTATGGCTACACCTTC.

CDR3 DNA sequence: TGTGCCTGGAGTGTAATCGCAGGGGGCACTGAAGCTTTCTTT. Translation gives CAWSVIAGGTEAFF. The rearrangement links TRBV30 to TRBJ1-1; TRBD1 aligns across 7 bases. V shed 0 bases and J 4 bases; nucleotides not matched to a gene: 5. Germline lookup yields CDR1 GTSNPN and CDR2 SVGIG (reference sequence). The CDR3 is made up of 14 amino acids.

The rearrangement joins TRBV19 to TRBJ2-6; no clear D gene. The germline CDR1 and CDR2 sequences are LNHDA and SQIVND (reference sequence). The V end was cut by 5 bases, the J end by 1 base, with 6 bases between. The CDR3 is 14 amino acids. For the CDR3, the DNA is TGTGCCAGTAGTGTCCAGTCTGGGGCCAACGTCCTGACTTTC. Translating it yields CASSVQSGANVLTF.

The V gene is TRBV6-4, the J gene TRBJ2-1, with D possibly TRBD2 on 6 matching bases. The CDR3 has 15 amino acids. The ends were cut back, 4 bases at V and 0 bases at J, with 10 bases in the middle. Germline V gene sequence: CDR1 MRHNA, CDR2 SNTAGT. The CDR3 bases are TGTGCCAGCAGTGCGTGGGGGGACTCCTACAATGAGCAGTTCTTC. This codes for CASSAWGDSYNEQFF.

This clone was observed a handful of times. V usage is TRBV2 and J usage is TRBJ1-2; no clear D gene. This CDR3 spans 15 amino acids. Deletions cut 0 bases from V and 4 bases from J, with 12 bases between. From germline, CDR1 is SNHLY and CDR2 FYNNEI. The CDR3 DNA reads TGTGCCAGCAGTGAAGCTCCCGAGGAGCGCTATGGCTACACCTTC. It specifies CASSEAPEERYGYTF.

V gene TRBV10-1 combines with J gene TRBJ2-3, with 7 bases matching TRBD1. J gave up 4 bases and V 6 bases, and 7 bases lay outside the gene matches. The CDR3 loop spans 14 amino acids. Germline V gene data show CDR1 as WNHNN and CDR2 as SYGVQD (reference sequence). CDR3 sequence reads: CASSRDSSADTQYF. For the CDR3, the DNA is TGCGCCAGCAGCAGGGACAGTTCAGCAGATACGCAGTATTTT.

This rearrangement joins TRBV7-7 to TRBJ2-3; D may be TRBD2 (6 bases). Germline-derived CDR1 and CDR2 are SSHAT and FNYEAQ (reference sequence). V was shortened by 3 bases and J by 2 bases, with 9 bases between the two germline ends. The CDR3 runs to 14 residues. The CDR3 protein is CASSLGLHTDTQYF. CDR3 DNA sequence: TGTGCCAGCAGCTTGGGACTCCACACAGATACGCAGTATTTT.

The gene calls are TRBV7-9 and TRBJ1-1; 8 bases line up with TRBD1. Looked up from germline, CDR1 is SEHNR and CDR2 is FQNEAQ (reference sequence). The J segment lost 0 bases and the V segment lost 5 bases, leaving 5 bases of the junction unmatched. The length of the CDR3 is 15 residues. CDR3 residues: CASSPGQGMNTEAFF. The CDR3 DNA reads as TGTGCCAGCAGCCCAGGACAGGGCATGAACACTGAAGCTTTCTTT.

The rearrangement uses TRBV11-3 and TRBJ2-1; 11 bases fit TRBD1. The CDR3 extends over 15 amino acids. V trimming: 6 bases; J trimming: 7 bases; junction bases outside the gene matches: 8. The germline CDR1 and CDR2 sequences are SGHNT and YENEEA. The CDR3 reads CASSSGGQGENEQFF. CDR3 in DNA: TGTGCCAGCAGTTCCGGGGGACAGGGGGAAAATGAGCAGTTCTTC.

The V call is TRBV6-1, the J call TRBJ1-1; D is uncertain. The CDR3 is 15 amino acids. Looked up from germline, CDR1 is MNHNS and CDR2 is SASEGT. V shed 8 bases and J shed 1 base, with 17 bases lying between them. In DNA, the CDR3 is TGTGCCAGCTCAGAAGACTGGAGCACGAACACTGAAGCTTTCTTT. As protein: CASSEDWSTNTEAFF.

This clone has only a few counts. This sequence joins TRBV30 and TRBJ2-5; 9 positions match TRBD2. Germline trimming cut 8 bases from V and 4 bases from J; bases unmatched to any gene: 11. Germline V gene lookup returns CDR1 GTSNPN and CDR2 SVGIG (reference sequence). This CDR3 comprises 14 residues. CDR3 sequence reads: CAGGVAGDGETQYF. As DNA, the CDR3 is TGTGCCGGAGGGGTAGCGGGAGATGGAGAGACCCAGTACTTC.

This chain links TRBV11-3 with TRBJ2-1; 8 nucleotides match TRBD2. The germline gives CDR1 SGHNT, CDR2 YENEEA. The CDR3 loop spans 18 amino acids. With 0 bases clipped from V and 9 bases from J, the junction kept 16 bases outside the gene matches. CDR3 in DNA: TGTGCCAGCAGCTTAGATCAGAGCGGGAGTTCTCGTCTCGGTGAGCAGTTCTTC. This gives the protein CASSLDQSGSSRLGEQFF.

The V and J genes are TRBV30 and TRBJ1-1, with TRBD1 identical over 7 bases. V dropped 7 bases and J dropped 5; count of bases not matched to a gene: 7. The CDR3 covers 12 residues. Germline lookup yields CDR1 GTSNPN and CDR2 SVGIG (reference sequence). The CDR3 sequence is CASHRGRTEAFF. The CDR3 DNA follows: TGTGCCTCCCACAGGGGCAGGACTGAAGCTTTCTTT.